This T cell receptor beta chain was sequenced during a study of CD8 T cells in Susac syndrome. About the research overall: The sequenced Susac syndrome patients included five or six who had clinically active disease and roughly eight who were in remission. General study points: The study conceded that relatively few individuals underwent its TCR sequencing and HLA analysis.

Regarding this clonotype: The antigen remains undetermined.

TEMRA cells were FACS-enriched, with CD8+ and CD4+ T cells isolated negatively. It was with random hexamers that roughly 0.45 to 1 ug RNA was reverse transcribed. TCRdb re-called the immunoSEQ multiplex PCR reads through MiXCR, storing one row per CDR3 protein. The table lists 200,000 or so distinct CDR3 sequences, under 97% of them singletons. The germline gives CDR1 DFQATT, CDR2 SNEGSKA (reference sequence). The junction had 5 bases not matched to a gene; V was cut back by 4 bases and J by 7 bases. The length of the CDR3 is 13 residues. This sequence originates from a human donor with Susac syndrome. Material: CD4+ T cells from PBMCs. The chain recombines TRBV20-1 with TRBJ2-1; 9 bases align to TRBD2. The CDR3 spells CSATRTSVNEQFF. The CDR3 DNA reads as TGCAGTGCTACCCGGACTAGCGTAAATGAGCAGTTCTTC.